This paragraph covers one T cell receptor (beta chain) sequence. This CDR3 spans 13 amino acids. Germline values: CDR1 SGHTA, CDR2 FQGTGA. V lost 3 bases and J 6 bases, leaving 9 bases between the germline ends. This sample stems from a study of blood T cell repertoires in COVID-19. Overall study: T cells, B-cell-depleted T cells, or PBMCs provided the cDNA or gDNA that served as material.

Authors' data handling: Quantification of nucleated cells was approximated via reference gene primer amplification. The assay was immunoSEQ multiplex PCR, and TCRdb's table has in-frame clones only and misses some. The V and J calls and clone size were taken over from that table, and D and trimming were inferred from the DNA. The table shows tens of thousands of clones, with about 83% occurring only once. The sample taken for sequencing was peripheral blood. The source is a human donor with active COVID-19. The donor label of this sample is uncertain. The chain recombines TRBV7-3 with TRBJ2-1, with a tentative D call TRBD2 (7 bases). The CDR3, as DNA: TGTGCCAGCAGCTTCGGGGGGCTCAATGAGCAGTTCTTC. The encoded protein is CASSFGGLNEQFF. Full variable domain (rest looked up from reference TRBV7-3 and TRBJ2-1): GAGVSQTPSNKVTEKGKYVELRCDPISGHTALYWYRQSLGQGPEFLIYFQGTGAADDSGLPNDRFFAVRPEGSVSTLKIQRTERGDSAVYLCASSFGGLNEQFFGPGTRLTVL.